This entry is about one TCR beta chain. What it binds is unknown. This sample was taken from a study of T cell repertoires in aging, cancer and after chemotherapy. Study observations and caveats: Untreated cancer patients had significantly lower blood TCR diversity than age-matched healthy donors. In healthy donors, age-related TCR diversity loss mainly reflected lost richness.

The template was genomic DNA from peripheral blood, not RNA. The CDR3 totals 12 residues. From germline, CDR1 is MNHEY and CDR2 SVGEGT. Trimming left V 4 bases short and J 3 bases short, with 4 bases between. Rearranged V-D-J TRB sequences were amplified with a mixed TRB-A/B primer pool. TCRdb re-called the multiplex PCR reads with MiXCR, one entry per CDR3 protein. The repertoire holds some 3,500 distinct CDR3 sequences, with around a quarter as singletons. Sequencing was carried out using blood. V and J are TRBV6-2 or TRBV6-3 and TRBJ2-1; no definite D call. The receptor's source is a human donor with a solid tumor. The CDR3 sequence is CASSLGYNEQFF. The CDR3 DNA reads as TGTGCCAGCAGTTTGGGCTACAATGAGCAGTTCTTC.